These T cell receptor beta chains were read from a single sample in a study of graft-versus-host responses after intestinal transplantation. The data were produced by immunoSEQ multiplex PCR, yet TCRdb's version contains in-frame clones alone and is incomplete. The sample carries over 100,000 clones, over 85% recorded once. The antigens for these receptors are not known. Material: unstimulated CD4+ T cells sorted from spleen or lymph node cells, obtained before transplant. These receptors all come from a human donor who was the organ donor for an intestinal transplant. Both conserved end residues are part of each CDR3. The D gene is left open where the match is weak. Not every row has a clone size; where given, it reads once, few, many or a size class.

J gene	clone size	V gene	D gene	CDR3 protein	CDR3 DNA
TRBJ2-7	-	TRBV9	TRBD1	CASSPPGQGAEQYF	TGTGCCAGCAGTCCACCGGGACAGGGGGCCGAGCAGTACTTC
TRBJ2-3	once	TRBV7-2	-	CASSLGLPGADTQYF	TGTGCCAGCAGCTTAGGACTCCCGGGGGCAGATACGCAGTATTTT
TRBJ2-7	once	TRBV9	TRBD2	CASSVGTSEAPYEQYF	TGTGCCAGCAGCGTAGGGACTAGCGAGGCCCCCTACGAGCAGTACTTC
TRBJ2-7	-	TRBV15	-	CATSRDPTSYEQYF	TGTGCCACCAGCAGAGATCCAACCTCCTACGAGCAGTACTTC
TRBJ2-7	-	TRBV14	-	CASSQFHLAGYEQYF	TGTGCCAGCAGCCAATTCCACCTTGCAGGCTACGAGCAGTACTTC
TRBJ2-7	-	TRBV7-2	TRBD2	CASSFTSGDSYEQYF	TGTGCCAGCAGCTTTACTAGCGGGGACTCCTACGAGCAGTACTTC
TRBJ2-3	few	TRBV6-5	TRBD2	CASSYSNAGGPDTQYF	TGTGCCAGCAGTTACTCGAACGCGGGAGGGCCAGATACGCAGTATTTT
TRBJ1-4	-	TRBV6-1	-	CASSSRGTGDEKLFF	TGTGCCAGCAGTTCCAGGGGAACGGGAGATGAAAAACTGTTTTTT
TRBJ1-2	-	TRBV20-1	-	CSILRVTGYTF	TGCAGTATTCTGCGGGTTACAGGCTACACCTTC
TRBJ1-2	-	TRBV6-5	-	CASSNRAFYGYTF	TGTGCCAGCAGTAACCGGGCCTTCTATGGCTACACCTTC
TRBJ2-5	once	TRBV28	-	CATTGRVGEETQYF	TGTGCCACTACAGGGAGGGTAGGGGAAGAGACCCAGTACTTC
TRBJ1-2	-	TRBV20-1	-	CSVKGVGYTF	TGCAGTGTCAAGGGGGTTGGCTACACCTTC
TRBJ2-1	-	TRBV10-1	-	CASKGGASYNEQFF	TGCGCCAGCAAGGGCGGAGCTTCCTACAATGAGCAGTTCTTC
TRBJ1-1	once	TRBV6-5	-	CASSYPPAEAFF	TGTGCCAGCAGTTACCCCCCTGCGGAAGCTTTCTTT
TRBJ2-7	-	TRBV7-2	-	CASSLALPTYEQYF	TGTGCCAGCAGCTTAGCGCTGCCCACCTACGAGCAGTACTTC
TRBJ2-3	-	TRBV19	-	CASSKDGSDTQYF	TGTGCCAGTAGTAAGGATGGGTCGGATACGCAGTATTTT
TRBJ2-7	-	TRBV2	TRBD2	CASSELGLAVSYEQYF	TGTGCCAGCAGTGAATTGGGACTAGCGGTATCCTACGAGCAGTACTTC
TRBJ2-2	-	TRBV9	TRBD1	CASSGRQGIAGELFF	TGTGCCAGCAGCGGTAGACAGGGGATCGCCGGGGAGCTGTTTTTT
TRBJ2-7	-	TRBV20-1	-	CSATREYEQYF	TGCAGTGCTACTAGAGAGTACGAGCAGTACTTC
TRBJ1-1	-	TRBV6-5	TRBD1	CATLRTGGRTEAFF	TGTGCCACTCTACGGACAGGGGGCAGGACTGAAGCTTTCTTT
TRBJ2-1	-	TRBV11-2	-	CASSLAPGLFEQFF	TGTGCCAGCAGCTTAGCCCCGGGCCTTTTTGAGCAGTTCTTC
TRBJ2-7	-	TRBV28	TRBD2	CASSHPPGGSNREQYF	TGTGCCAGCAGTCATCCCCCCGGCGGGAGTAATAGGGAGCAGTACTTC
TRBJ2-1	-	TRBV19	TRBD2	CASSIFSTSGTNEQFF	TGTGCCAGTAGTATCTTCTCGACTAGCGGGACTAATGAGCAGTTCTTC
TRBJ2-1	-	TRBV7-2	-	CASSPGTKKWDNEQFF	TGTGCCAGCAGCCCGGGGACAAAAAAGTGGGACAATGAGCAGTTCTTC
TRBJ2-5	-	TRBV9	-	CASSVTETQYF	TGTGCCAGCAGCGTTACTGAGACCCAGTACTTC
TRBJ2-5	once	TRBV5-8	-	CASSLRRGEEQYF	TGTGCCAGCAGCTTGCGGAGGGGCGAGGAGCAGTACTTC
TRBJ2-2	-	TRBV5-6	TRBD2	CASSRPTSGSRTGELFF	TGTGCCAGCAGCCGTCCGACTAGCGGGAGTCGTACCGGGGAGCTGTTTTTT
TRBJ2-3	-	TRBV2	TRBD1	CASGPRTGVRDTQYF	TGTGCCAGCGGTCCCAGGACAGGCGTTCGGGATACGCAGTATTTT
TRBJ2-7	-	TRBV10-1	TRBD2	CATEGLALYEQYF	TGCGCCACCGAGGGACTAGCGCTCTACGAGCAGTACTTC
TRBJ2-3	-	TRBV19	TRBD2	CASRLGTSGSSRTDTQYF	TGTGCCAGTAGACTTGGGACTAGCGGGAGTAGTCGCACAGATACGCAGTATTTT
TRBJ2-1	few	TRBV19	TRBD2	CASSITSGRNEQFF	TGTGCCAGTAGTATAACTAGCGGGAGGAATGAGCAGTTCTTC
TRBJ1-1	-	TRBV28	-	CASSFRVMNTEAFF	TGTGCCAGCAGTTTCAGGGTTATGAACACTGAAGCTTTCTTT
TRBJ2-7	-	TRBV5-1	TRBD2	CASSPTSGSYEQYF	TGCGCCAGCAGCCCTACTAGCGGGAGCTACGAGCAGTACTTC
TRBJ1-5	-	TRBV28	-	CASSFESQPQHF	TGTGCCAGCAGTTTTGAAAGCCAGCCCCAGCATTTT
TRBJ1-3	-	TRBV7-2	-	CASSLERQGFTGNTIYF	TGTGCCAGCAGCTTAGAGAGGCAGGGGTTCACTGGAAACACCATATATTTT
TRBJ2-7	-	TRBV19	-	CASSIRRGPYEQYF	TGTGCCAGTAGTATCCGGCGGGGCCCCTACGAGCAGTACTTC
TRBJ2-7	-	TRBV7-8	-	CASSSQIYEQYF	TGTGCCAGCAGCTCCCAGATCTACGAGCAGTACTTC
TRBJ2-7	-	TRBV10-2	TRBD2	CASSRTSGSYEQYF	TGCGCCAGCAGCCGGACTAGCGGGAGTTACGAGCAGTACTTC
TRBJ2-7	-	TRBV6-1	TRBD2	CASSLTSGGLYEQYF	TGTGCCAGCAGTCTGACTAGCGGGGGGCTCTACGAGCAGTACTTC
TRBJ2-3	-	TRBV11-2	TRBD2	CASSPGASGRTDTQYF	TGTGCCAGCAGCCCCGGGGCTAGCGGGAGAACAGATACGCAGTATTTT
TRBJ2-7	-	TRBV6-5	TRBD2	CASRGLASYEQYF	TGTGCCAGCAGGGGACTAGCATCCTACGAGCAGTACTTC
TRBJ2-3	-	TRBV28	TRBD1	CASSPMTGFSTDTQYF	TGTGCCAGCAGTCCCATGACAGGGTTTAGCACAGATACGCAGTATTTT
TRBJ2-7	-	TRBV7-2	TRBD2	CASSLALAGVEQYF	TGTGCCAGCAGCTTAGCTCTAGCGGGAGTTGAGCAGTACTTC
TRBJ2-1	-	TRBV18	-	CASSQSDGNEQFF	TGTGCCAGCTCACAGTCTGACGGGAATGAGCAGTTCTTC
TRBJ2-1	-	TRBV18	-	CASSPRHTRYNEQFF	TGTGCCAGCTCACCACGTCACACTAGGTACAATGAGCAGTTCTTC
TRBJ1-5	-	TRBV30	TRBD1	CAWSAGTGGGQPQHF	TGTGCCTGGAGCGCCGGGACAGGGGGCGGACAGCCCCAGCATTTT
TRBJ1-5	-	TRBV6-1	TRBD1	CASSQTGQGDQPQHF	TGTGCCAGCAGCCAAACGGGACAGGGCGATCAGCCCCAGCATTTT
TRBJ1-5	-	TRBV19	TRBD1	CASTSPGTGNQPQHF	TGTGCCAGTACCTCGCCCGGGACAGGGAATCAGCCCCAGCATTTT
TRBJ2-1	-	TRBV6-1	TRBD2	CASSGSGGGRGSDEQFF	TGTGCCAGCAGTGGGTCGGGGGGCGGGAGGGGGTCCGATGAGCAGTTCTTC
TRBJ2-5	once	TRBV5-1	TRBD2	CASSAGLAGIKEQYF	TGCGCCAGCAGCGCGGGACTAGCGGGGATAAAGGAGCAGTACTTC
TRBJ2-3	-	TRBV28	TRBD2	CASSGQREWTDTQYF	TGTGCCAGCAGTGGCCAGCGGGAGTGGACAGATACGCAGTATTTT
TRBJ2-7	-	TRBV7-2	-	CASSPEVSYEQYF	TGTGCCAGCAGCCCTGAGGTCTCCTACGAGCAGTACTTC
TRBJ2-7	-	TRBV10-1	TRBD1	CASSESYGTGDVDEQYF	TGCGCCAGCAGTGAGTCGTACGGGACAGGGGACGTAGACGAGCAGTACTTC
TRBJ1-5	-	TRBV18	-	CASSPVGGNQPQHF	TGTGCCAGCTCACCGGTGGGGGGCAATCAGCCCCAGCATTTT
TRBJ1-1	-	TRBV6-5	-	CASSAKLNTEAFF	TGTGCCAGCAGTGCAAAATTGAACACTGAAGCTTTCTTT